This T cell receptor beta chain was retrieved from a study of blood T cells in healthy people across ages (dated by TCRdb to between 2014 and 2017). Background for the entire study: In model experiments, roughly one uniquely barcoded TCR beta cDNA molecule per two T cells was captured by template switching. The study measured age-related changes in TCR beta repertoire diversity using deep sequencing normalized with unique cDNA molecular identifiers. The donors were split into four age groups: young (average roughly 15 years), middle-aged (roughly 39), aged (more than 55) and long-lived (roughly 80). To avoid experimental bias, donors of different ages were distributed randomly across sequencing lanes. For two donors (one aged 18 to 30 and one aged 80 or older), the study analyzed two additional independent replicas of 1 million unique cDNA reads from the same blood draw.

The library relied on 5' RACE. The sequencer listed for this sample is Illumina HiSeq 2500. A second 7 to 11 cycle PCR used a sample-barcoded 5' primer and a J-beta primer mix. A template-switch 5' adaptor carrying 12 random nucleotides introduced a unique molecular identifier onto each TCR beta cDNA molecule. At least 3 million CDR3-containing paired-end reads were obtained from each sample. First-strand cDNA was synthesized from all RNA with the Mint cDNA synthesis kit, primed by a TRBC-specific oligonucleotide. Following uracil-DNA glycosylase treatment, a first 18-cycle PCR with universal primers M1SS and BC2_uni_R was performed on all cDNA. As for how the authors treated the data: Each sample was normalized by randomly selecting 1 million high-quality reads, each carrying a distinct molecular identifier. Reads sharing molecular identifiers were discarded rather than binned into consensus sequences. CDR3 identification, clonotype clustering and error correction used MiTCR with a Q25 quality threshold and the strictest error-elimination algorithm. A nonparametric unseen species model with Euler transformation was used to estimate lower-bound total TCR beta diversity. TCRdb itself trimmed the public reads at Q25 with fastp, ran MiXCR and retained productive beta chains. Each record represents a unique CDR3 protein, reported with the most common genes and DNA among its rows. TCRdb's processing, not the authors' own work, is the source of the V and J calls. The sample table holds 1.6 million or so distinct CDR3 sequences, of which approximately 32% were seen once. Around 11% of the sample is taken by the ten largest.

The donors were roughly 38 Caucasian individuals from Russia, aged 6 to 90 years, who were systemically healthy. Each donor gave 9.5 to 10 milliliters of peripheral blood, drawn into EDTA-treated Vacutainer tubes. Ficoll-Paque density-gradient centrifugation was used to isolate PBMCs, with at least 7 million per sample. Trizol reagent was used to extract total RNA from the PBMCs, yielding at least 5 micrograms per sample. The percentages of naive CD45RAhigh/CD27high T cells were determined by flow cytometry on a PBMC aliquot from every donor. This clonotype was recorded a few times. What antigen it recognizes has not been identified. No much larger clone exists at a distance of one base, and base qualities are not known. The CDR3 has 14 amino acids, counting the end cysteine and phenylalanine. Of all the DNA, just the CDR3 is kept, 42 bases in frame from base 1. Ends trimmed: V by 10 bases, J by 2 bases; bases unmatched to a gene: 7. CDR1 MNHEY and CDR2 SMNVEV were looked up in the germline V gene (reference sequence).

The full study reports these points: Donor CMV infection status was unknown, potentially confounding age-related changes in expanded clonotypes. The long-lived group showed more naive CD4+ T cells, fewer expanded clones and increased TCR diversity than the aged group, suggesting age selection. The percentage of naive T cells measured by flow cytometry correlated strongly with observed TCR beta diversity. Conclusive comparison of naive and antigen-experienced compartments was prevented by the profiling of bulk unsorted PBMCs. Observed TCR beta diversity per million T cells fell roughly linearly with age, and a significant reduction was already apparent by age around 36. Estimates of total diversity based on one million sequenced T cells were considered lower bounds and underestimates.

Input material: blood. The source of this sequence is a woman in her thirties in good health. The chain links TRBV27 with TRBJ2-2, with 7 junctional bases fitting TRBD2. The sequence in DNA is TGTGCCACCTCTACTAGCGTAAACACCGGGGAGCTGTTTTTT. It translates to CATSTSVNTGELFF.